The clone carrying this T cell receptor (beta chain) has just one count. Its antigen is currently unknown. V dropped 2 bases and J dropped 4 bases, with 8 bases sitting between them. The CDR3 length is 13 residues. Germline assignment: CDR1 MNHNS and CDR2 SASEGT. This sample stems from a study of cytomegalovirus exposure and HLA in healthy donors. Study background: Within an early data release were about 85 million unique TCRs drawn from HLA-typed donors.

Regarding donors, all were healthy bone marrow donors. Findings and limits, study-wide: Presence/absence analyses supposed approximately even sequencing depth among donors. Rates of TCR association differed by HLA locus in a later analysis, with DRB1 highest and HLA-C lowest.

The PCR made use of 60 Vbeta and 13 Jbeta primers. Some clones are missing from TCRdb's copy, which holds only in-frame ones; the method was immunoSEQ multiplex PCR. This table holds about 120,000 clones, 75% to 90% found once. This receptor was obtained from a man aged 30 to 45 in good health and CMV-seronegative. This chain connects TRBV6-1 to TRBJ1-2; tentative D call: TRBD1 (6 bases). The source material was PBMCs. CDR3 nucleotide sequence: TGTGCCAGCAGTGAACAGGGGTTCTATGGCTACACCTTC. Protein sequence: CASSEQGFYGYTF.